This T cell receptor beta chain was sequenced during a study of shared clonotypes between healthy human individuals (dated by TCRdb to between 2020 and 2021). Turning to the overall study: The cohort comprised two women and a few men aged 18 to 49 years. Each donor's leukapheresis produced roughly between roughly 0.85 and 10 billion PBMCs. Blood TCR repertoires of five healthy adults were deeply sequenced to estimate repertoire size and the extent of clonotype sharing between individuals. For each donor, three plates each were used for CD4 naive and CD4 memory, two plates were used for CD8 naive, and one plate was used for CD8 memory. Libraries were prepared and TCR repertoires were sequenced by different laboratories using diverse techniques, in order to increase sequencing depth and limit assay-specific biases. Points the paper makes about the study in general: Compared with non-shared clonotypes, clonotypes shared by all four sorted-subset donors had higher generation probabilities. Based on pairwise subsampling, the degree of clonotype sharing among donors was expected to be affected by sequencing depth. Incomplete sequencing was indicated by rarefaction of sorted-subset datasets, despite the large sequencing depth. Across a handful of donors, about 4.5% of naive CD4, roughly 3.5% of naive CD8, roughly 2.2% of memory CD4, and approximately 0.42% of memory CD8 clonotypes were shared. Only blood was sampled, and tissue TCR repertoires likely differ from those in blood. The genetic and exposure-history diversity represented was limited by the small number of donors. Naive subsets generally had larger estimated clonotype richness than memory subsets.

As for this clone: No antigen is known for it. Base qualities are not at hand, and no much larger clone is one base apart.

The donors were healthy, HIV-negative adults who had no recently reported acute infections or vaccinations. Every donor was a Caucasian adult living in Nashville, Tennessee, USA. CD4+ T cells were enriched through magnetic negative selection, after which naive cells were positively selected on CD45RA and the remaining negative fraction served as the memory subset. After blood collection by leukapheresis, PBMCs were isolated using Ficoll-Histopaque density gradient centrifugation and then cryopreserved in the vapor phase of liquid nitrogen. Purity and quantity of every magnetically sorted T cell population were checked by analytical flow cytometry. Each sorted fraction had its genomic DNA isolated and then quantified by UV absorbance on a Nanodrop 2000c. V loses 0 bases at its end and J loses 3 bases; junction bases beyond the gene matches: 10. The CDR3 runs 18 amino acids, cysteine and phenylalanine included. The retained sequence is limited to the CDR3, 54 bases, with the frame set at the first base. Looking up the germline V gene yields CDR1 SGHRS and CDR2 YFSETQ.

Using the deep immunoSEQ assay, TCR CDR3 regions were amplified from genomic DNA by multiplex PCR. Extracted genomic DNA from each cell subset was distributed evenly across all wells of several immunoSEQ 96-well plates, and each plate was treated as a replicate. For sorted subsets, about 200 ng genomic DNA, equal to 30,000 or so T cell genomes, was loaded into each replicate PCR. The purified libraries were quantified using a Qubit 3.0 fluorometer, sized with a Bioanalyzer 2100, and then quantified again using the KAPA Library Quantification kit. Each immunoSEQ 96-well plate was sequenced on its own single-read 150-cycle Illumina NextSeq 550 flow cell. Regarding the original processing steps: Because only junctional sequences without quality scores were contained in the immunoSEQ output, filtering matching that applied to full-length reads could not be performed. Sequences were annotated with PyIR, a Python wrapper for IgBLAST v1.9, and V/J genes and CDR3 were assigned using IMGT germline references. Reads were removed for weak V/J assignments (E-value above 1e-6), missing CDR3, stop codons, out-of-frame junctions, or ambiguous translated residues. A V3J clonotype was defined by an identical inferred V gene, J gene, and CDR3 amino acid sequence. To compute the percentage overlap between repertoires, the number of shared unique clonotypes was divided by the size of the smaller repertoire. RTK rarefaction, the Chao1 estimator, and Recon v2.1 estimates of unobserved clonotypes were used to assess repertoire richness. OLGA was used to compute generation probabilities for all TCRbeta clonotypes that the gDNA method yielded from a handful of donors. TCRdb retrieved this table from immuneACCESS and kept in-frame rearrangements only. Not all clones are present; in checked studies, unresolved V genes account for under half, and no reason is known for the remainder. Clonal size and the V and J genes are those of that table, whereas D and trimming came from the DNA. A total of 2 million to 2.5 million clones appear in this sample, approximately 95% of them only once. The biggest ten clones account for 0.39% of the sample.

In this chain, TRBV5-1 is recombined with TRBJ2-1, and 9 junction bases match TRBD2. The sample taken for sequencing was naive CD4+ T cells from PBMCs. Interpreted using the paper, the cell subset or site label stands for: CD45RA+ positively selected. This receptor was obtained from a man younger than 35 in good health. Some clones in this sample may be carry-over from other donors' samples. This receptor has the CDR3 CASSLGAGAGGNYNEQFF. The nucleotide sequence reads as follows: TGCGCCAGCAGCTTGGGGGCTGGAGCGGGAGGTAACTACAATGAGCAGTTCTTC.